One T cell receptor beta chain is described in this entry. Its cognate antigen is unknown. CDR1 is SGHDT and CDR2 is YYEEEE in the germline V gene. Unmatched junction bases numbered 12, after V lost 4 bases and J lost 6 bases. The CDR3 totals 16 residues. The data originate from a study of siplizumab effects on memory and regulatory T cells. Broader study findings: The authors did not confirm suppressive function in proliferating Tregs from siplizumab cultures. The study found that mappable alloreactive CD4+ clones averaged roughly 70% Treg-derived with siplizumab and around 25% in controls. The study found that siplizumab significantly reduced alloreactive sequences traceable to unstimulated CD4+ memory cells. No assignable naive or memory phenotype existed for roughly 80-97% of proliferating CD4+ or CD8+ clones.

TCRdb keeps only in-frame clones here, not all; method: immunoSEQ multiplex PCR. Of over 65,000 clones listed, 93% were seen once; the top ten hold about 4.5%. J is TRBJ2-2 and V is TRBV5-6; 7 bases map to TRBD1. The receptor comes from a human donor in good health. Source material: CD8+ T cells sorted from blood. The CDR3 reads CASSTDRAGSAGELFF. The CDR3 coding sequence is TGTGCCAGCAGCACCGACAGGGCGGGCAGCGCCGGGGAGCTGTTTTTT.